The rows below give T cell receptor beta chains drawn from one sample of a study of memory CD4+ T cells and cytomegalovirus serostatus. The method was immunoSEQ multiplex PCR; TCRdb's version includes in-frame clones alone and lacks a portion of them. The data hold 84,000 or so clones, with around 80% observed a single time. The specimen was memory CD4+ T cells from blood. The receptors come from an adult in good health and CMV-seronegative. Each CDR3 is given with its conserved first and last residue. Each record gives: J gene, V gene, D gene, clone size, CDR3 protein, CDR3 DNA. D genes are given only for firm matches. Expanded clones get a size class; other rows say once, few or many, or leave the size out.

>TRBJ2-2|TRBV7-9|TRBD1|NA
CASSRDRGPNTGELFF
TGTGCCAGCAGCAGAGACAGGGGCCCGAACACCGGGGAGCTGTTTTTT
>TRBJ1-2|TRBV19|TRBD1|NA
CASSKMQGEGYTF
TGTGCCAGTAGCAAGATGCAGGGGGAGGGCTACACCTTC
>TRBJ1-5|TRBV10-1|NA|NA
CATRVGNQPQHF
TGCGCCACACGGGTCGGCAATCAGCCCCAGCATTTT
>TRBJ2-3|TRBV18|NA|NA
CASSPSSPDTQYF
TGTGCCAGCTCACCATCTTCCCCAGATACGCAGTATTTT
>TRBJ1-3|TRBV5-6|NA|NA
CASSAGLSLPSGNTIYF
TGTGCCAGCAGCGCTGGACTGAGCCTCCCCTCTGGAAACACCATATATTTT
>TRBJ2-7|TRBV7-8|TRBD1|NA
CASSVPGQYLSYEQYF
TGTGCCAGCAGCGTACCGGGACAGTACCTCTCCTACGAGCAGTACTTC
>TRBJ1-5|TRBV6-1|NA|few
CASRRRATQHF
TGTGCCAGCAGGCGACGGGCTACCCAGCATTTT
>TRBJ2-3|TRBV27|NA|NA
CASSDRRGAGTDTQYF
TGTGCCAGCTCCGACCGACGGGGGGCGGGAACAGATACGCAGTATTTT
>TRBJ2-3|TRBV7-2|TRBD2|NA
CASSASGTSYTDTQYF
TGTGCCAGCAGCGCCTCCGGGACTAGTTACACAGATACGCAGTATTTT
>TRBJ2-7|TRBV30|NA|NA
CAWGLSGTLVGEQYF
TGTGCCTGGGGCCTTTCGGGGACATTGGTGGGCGAGCAGTACTTC
>TRBJ1-3|TRBV9|NA|NA
CASSTNRARNTIYF
TGTGCCAGCAGCACGAACAGGGCTCGAAACACCATATATTTT
>TRBJ2-5|TRBV9|TRBD2|NA
CASSGGTSFRSETQYF
TGTGCCAGCAGCGGGGGGACTAGCTTTCGTTCAGAGACCCAGTACTTC
>TRBJ2-2|TRBV15|NA|NA
CATSIFGELFF
TGTGCCACCAGCATTTTCGGGGAGCTGTTTTTT
>TRBJ1-4|TRBV30|TRBD1|NA
CAWSVSNRGNEKLFF
TGTGCCTGGAGCGTTAGTAACAGGGGGAATGAAAAACTGTTTTTT
>TRBJ2-3|TRBV2|NA|few
CASGTLTDTQYF
TGTGCCAGTGGGACACTCACAGATACGCAGTATTTT
>TRBJ1-1|TRBV2|NA|NA
CASREDLNTEAFF
TGTGCCAGCAGGGAGGATCTGAACACTGAAGCTTTCTTT
>TRBJ1-6|TRBV4-1|NA|NA
CASSLLGQNSPLHF
TGCGCCAGCAGTCTTTTAGGACAGAATTCACCCCTCCACTTT
>TRBJ1-5|TRBV7-8|TRBD1|NA
CASSLNGQGDQPQHF
TGTGCCAGCAGCTTAAACGGGCAGGGGGATCAGCCCCAGCATTTT
>TRBJ2-3|TRBV4-2|NA|NA
CASSQGVSGEDTDTQYF
TGTGCCAGCAGCCAAGGGGTCTCGGGAGAGGATACAGATACGCAGTATTTT
>TRBJ1-1|TRBV5-1|NA|NA
CASSLTNTEAFF
TGCGCCAGCAGCTTGACGAACACTGAAGCTTTCTTT
>TRBJ1-2|TRBV11-1|TRBD1|NA
CASSEGQGSYGYTF
TGTGCCAGCAGCGAGGGACAGGGGTCCTATGGCTACACCTTC
>TRBJ1-1|TRBV18|TRBD1|NA
CASSHKTGEGTEAFF
TGTGCCAGCTCACACAAGACAGGGGAAGGTACTGAAGCTTTCTTT
>TRBJ1-4|TRBV19|NA|NA
CASSMIWGTNEKLFF
TGTGCCAGTAGTATGATTTGGGGAACTAATGAAAAACTGTTTTTT
>TRBJ1-1|TRBV6-1|NA|NA
CASSDYRDLNTEAFF
TGTGCCAGCAGTGATTACAGGGACCTGAACACTGAAGCTTTCTTT
>TRBJ2-3|TRBV10-3|NA|NA
CAISSSSSTDTQYF
TGTGCCATCAGCTCTAGCTCCAGCACAGATACGCAGTATTTT
>TRBJ2-1|TRBV5-4|NA|NA
CASSSGVNEQFF
TGTGCCAGCAGCTCGGGGGTCAATGAGCAGTTCTTC
>TRBJ1-2|TRBV5-4|NA|NA
CASRGGSNYGYTF
TGTGCCAGCCGGGGGGGGTCTAACTATGGCTACACCTTC
>TRBJ2-7|TRBV6-1|NA|few
CATLTGHTYEQYF
TGTGCCACACTAACCGGACATACCTACGAGCAGTACTTC
>TRBJ1-4|TRBV5-4|TRBD1|NA
CASSPWTGRDEKLFF
TGTGCCAGCAGCCCATGGACAGGGAGGGACGAAAAACTGTTTTTT